Below, 14 T cell receptor beta chains from the same sample are listed, as sequenced in a study of cytomegalovirus exposure and HLA in healthy donors. Researchers ran the PCR with 60 Vbeta and 13 Jbeta primers. Repertoires were generated with immunoSEQ multiplex PCR, while TCRdb's copy carries only in-frame clones and drops some. The table lists 150,000 to 200,000 clones, about three quarters of them singletons. Specimen: PBMCs. These receptors originate from a middle-aged woman in good health and CMV-seronegative.

This chain links TRBV2 with TRBJ2-5; 7 bases line up with TRBD1. The CDR3 covers 13 residues. CDR1 and CDR2 (germline): SNHLY, FYNNEI. Trimming took 10 bases from V and 2 from J; bases not matched to a gene: 7. The CDR3 loop is CAIARDRQETQYF. Here the CDR3 DNA reads TGTGCCATAGCCCGGGACAGACAAGAGACCCAGTACTTC.

The chain combines TRBV6-5 with TRBJ2-5, with D possibly matching TRBD1 (6 bases). The CDR3 loop spans 14 amino acids. Looked up from germline, CDR1 is MNHEY and CDR2 is SVGAGI. The V gene lost 0 bases and the J gene lost 4 bases, with 9 bases spanning the gap. Here the CDR3 reads CASSYSRGGETQYF. The CDR3 coding sequence is TGTGCCAGCAGTTACTCGAGAGGGGGAGAGACCCAGTACTTC.

The chain carries TRBV2 and TRBJ1-6, with unresolved D. This CDR3 spans 15 amino acids. Deletions cut 8 bases from V and 5 bases from J, with 16 bases between. CDR1 is SNHLY and CDR2 is FYNNEI in the germline V gene. This CDR3 is CASGEGWLDNSPLHF. In nucleotides, the CDR3 is TGTGCCAGCGGGGAGGGCTGGTTGGATAATTCACCCCTCCACTTT.

Comment on this clone: Within the sample, other DNA sequences also encode this same CDR3. The J gene is TRBJ2-7, the V gene TRBV4-3, with TRBD2 matching over 7 bases. The CDR3 length is 15 residues. The junction had 3 bases not matched to a gene; V was cut back by 1 base and J by 0 bases. Germline V CDR1 and CDR2: LGHNA, YSLEER. The DNA for the CDR3 is TGCGCCAGCAGCCAAGGGGGGGGGTCCTCCTACGAGCAGTACTTC. Residues: CASSQGGGSSYEQYF.

This chain uses TRBV18 with TRBJ2-1; unclear D gene. The CDR3 runs to 16 residues. V dropped 1 base and J dropped 9 bases, with 19 bases sitting between them. Germline lookup yields CDR1 KGHSH and CDR2 LQKENI. CDR3 amino acids: CASSPLIPSGPVEQFF. The CDR3 bases are TGTGCCAGCTCACCACTAATTCCTTCTGGGCCAGTTGAGCAGTTCTTC.

V and J are TRBV19 and TRBJ1-4; D might be TRBD1 (6 bases). CDR1 is LNHDA and CDR2 is SQIVND in the germline V gene (reference sequence). Trimming left V 6 bases short and J 0 bases short, with 14 bases between. CDR3 length: 16 residues. The CDR3 loop is CASRGDRFATNEKLFF. CDR3 in DNA: TGTGCCAGTAGGGGCGACAGGTTCGCAACTAATGAAAAACTGTTTTTT. The whole variable domain, remainder taken from reference TRBV19 and TRBJ1-4, is DGGITQSPKYLFRKEGQNVTLSCEQNLNHDAMYWYRQDPGQGLRLIYYSQIVNDFQKGDIAEGYSVSREKKESFPLTVTSAQKNPTAFYLCASRGDRFATNEKLFFGSGTQLSVL.

The V and J genes are TRBV21-1 and TRBJ2-1; the table names TRBD1, a call not compared with the DNA. TRBV21-1 is noted as a pseudogene. The CDR3 loop spans 15 amino acids. The CDR3 sequence is CASSARDRAYNEQFF. Written as DNA, the CDR3 is TGTGCCAGCAGCGCCCGGGACAGGGCCTACAATGAGCAGTTCTTC.

The count of this clone is one. The chain recombines TRBV7-2 with TRBJ2-3, with D unclear. V lost 5 bases, J lost 2 bases, and 14 bases lay in between. The CDR3 runs to 15 residues. CDR1 and CDR2 from the germline V gene are SGHTA and FQGNSA. This chain's CDR3 is CASSLVIGPTDTQYF. Here the CDR3 DNA reads TGTGCCAGCAGCCTAGTAATTGGCCCCACAGATACGCAGTATTTT.

The V call is TRBV7-9, the J call TRBJ2-1; 7 positions match TRBD1. Germline V lookup: CDR1 SEHNR, CDR2 FQNEAQ (reference sequence). This CDR3 is 14 amino acids long. The V segment lost 2 bases and the J segment 10 bases; nucleotides outside the gene matches: 8. CDR3 in amino acids: CASSLPTGVGEQFF. The CDR3 nucleotides are TGTGCCAGCAGCTTACCCACAGGGGTCGGCGAGCAGTTCTTC.

V usage is TRBV27 and J usage is TRBJ2-7; 7 bases agree with TRBD1. This CDR3 region has 15 residues. Germline V gene lookup returns CDR1 MNHEY and CDR2 SMNVEV (reference sequence). J was trimmed by 3 bases and V by 7 bases; bases with no gene match: 12. CDR3 in DNA: TGTGCCAGCATGAGAATAGGGACAGTTGGCTACGAGCAGTACTTC. Its translation: CASMRIGTVGYEQYF.

The chain employs TRBV5-3 and TRBJ2-7; weak D call: TRBD1 (6 bases). TRBV5-3 is an ORF for which the function is uncertain. Trimming left V 3 bases short and J 6 bases short, with 10 bases between. The CDR3 loop spans 12 amino acids. The chain's CDR3 is CARSSNRVEQYV. Written as DNA, the CDR3 is TGTGCCAGAAGCTCTAACAGGGTCGAGCAGTACGTC.

The chain recombines TRBV2 with TRBJ2-5; D is unclear. Looked up from germline, CDR1 is SNHLY and CDR2 is FYNNEI. The V end lost 5 bases, the J end lost 11 bases, and 15 bases lay between the germline ends. This CDR3 region has 12 residues. The CDR3 spells CASSTTLAEQYF. CDR3 DNA: TGTGCCAGCAGTACGACCTTGGCGGAGCAGTACTTC.

This clone was recorded only once. The chain combines TRBV6-5 with TRBJ1-4, with a tentative D call TRBD1 (6 bases). Deletions cut 2 bases from V and 4 bases from J, with 14 bases between. CDR3 size: 16 residues. Looked up from germline, CDR1 is MNHEY and CDR2 is SVGAGI. This CDR3 is CASSYRGSSLNEKLFF. The CDR3 coding sequence is TGTGCCAGCAGTTACAGGGGGAGCTCGCTTAATGAAAAACTGTTTTTT.

V and J are TRBV6-1 and TRBJ1-5; tentative D call: TRBD1 (5 bases). V dropped 1 base and J dropped 0 bases, with 10 bases sitting between them. Looked up from germline, CDR1 is MNHNS and CDR2 is SASEGT. The CDR3 totals 16 residues. CDR3 amino acids: CASSEVGGDSNQPQHF. Written as DNA, the CDR3 is TGTGCCAGCAGTGAAGTTGGAGGGGATAGCAATCAGCCCCAGCATTTT.